This T cell receptor (beta chain) is from a study of blood T cells in healthy people across ages. A second about 6 to 12 cycle PCR used barcoded and J-beta primers. Unique molecular identifiers of 12 random nucleotides labeled each cDNA. In TCRdb, the 5' RACE reads were re-called with MiXCR into one record per CDR3 protein. The sample gives around 1,500,000 distinct CDR3 sequences, over 25% of which show up once; 7.7% is in the top ten. Notes on this clonotype: Its antigen remains unidentified.

Findings of the study overall: PBMC samples, being unsorted, prevented any conclusive comparison of naive and antigen-experienced cells. Researchers report that TCR beta diversity correlated strongly with naive T cell percentage.

The CDR3 covers 15 residues. The germline V gene has CDR1 SGHTA and CDR2 FQGNSA. V lost 3 bases and J lost 2, with 13 bases in between. What was sequenced was blood. This clonotype was sampled from a woman in her 30s in good health. The chain recombines TRBV7-2 with TRBJ2-5, with D perhaps matching TRBD1 (5 bases). The CDR3: CASSFPGWGQETQYF. The CDR3 nucleotides are TGTGCCAGCAGCTTTCCAGGGTGGGGACAAGAGACCCAGTACTTC. Combining the CDR3 with reference TRBV7-2 and TRBJ2-5 gives the whole variable domain GAGVSQSPSNKVTEKGKDVELRCDPISGHTALYWYRQSLGQGLEFLIYFQGNSAPDKSGLPSDRFSAERTGGSVSTLTIQRTQQEDSAVYLCASSFPGWGQETQYFGPGTRLLVL.